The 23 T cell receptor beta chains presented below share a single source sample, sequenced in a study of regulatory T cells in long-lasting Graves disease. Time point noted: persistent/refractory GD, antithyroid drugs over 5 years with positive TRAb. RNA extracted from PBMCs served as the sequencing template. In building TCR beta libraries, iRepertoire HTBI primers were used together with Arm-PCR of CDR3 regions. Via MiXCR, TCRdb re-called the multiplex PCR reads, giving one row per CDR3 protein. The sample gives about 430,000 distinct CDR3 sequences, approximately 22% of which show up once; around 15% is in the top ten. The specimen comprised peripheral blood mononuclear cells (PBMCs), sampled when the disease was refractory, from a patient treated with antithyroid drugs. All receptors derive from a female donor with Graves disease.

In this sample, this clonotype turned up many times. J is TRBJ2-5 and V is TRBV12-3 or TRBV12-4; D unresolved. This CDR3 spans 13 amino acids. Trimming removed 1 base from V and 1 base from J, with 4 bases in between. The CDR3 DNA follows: TGTGCCAGCAGTTTAGGGGTCCAAGAGACCCAGTACTTC. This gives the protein CASSLGVQETQYF.

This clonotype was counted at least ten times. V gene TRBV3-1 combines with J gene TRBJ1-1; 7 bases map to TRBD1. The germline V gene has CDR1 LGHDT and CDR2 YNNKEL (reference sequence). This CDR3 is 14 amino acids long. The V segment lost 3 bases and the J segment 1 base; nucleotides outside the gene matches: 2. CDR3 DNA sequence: TGTGCCAGCAGCCAGGGACAGAGGAACACTGAAGCTTTCTTT. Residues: CASSQGQRNTEAFF.

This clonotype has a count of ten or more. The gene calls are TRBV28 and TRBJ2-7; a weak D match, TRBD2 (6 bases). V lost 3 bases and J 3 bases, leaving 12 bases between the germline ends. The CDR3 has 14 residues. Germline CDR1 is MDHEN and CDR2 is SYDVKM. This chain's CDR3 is CASSFGGESYEQYF. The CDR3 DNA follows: TGTGCCAGCAGTTTTGGAGGGGAAAGCTACGAGCAGTACTTC.

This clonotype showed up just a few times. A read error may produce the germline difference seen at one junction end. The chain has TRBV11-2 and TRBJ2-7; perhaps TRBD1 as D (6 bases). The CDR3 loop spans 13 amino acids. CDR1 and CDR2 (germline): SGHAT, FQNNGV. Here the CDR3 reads CASSLTGNYERYF. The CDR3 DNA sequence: TGTGCCAGCAGCCTTACAGGGAACTACGAGCGGTACTTC.

The CDR3 nucleotides read TGTGCCAGCAAATCCTCCGGGACAGAGTCCAATCAGCCCCAGCATTTT. It yields the protein CASKSSGTESNQPQHF. This chain links TRBV5-8 with TRBJ1-5, with 7 nucleotides matching TRBD1. Trimming at V came to 6 bases and at J to 3 bases, leaving 12 bases not matched to a gene. The CDR3 is 16 amino acids. Germline-derived CDR1 and CDR2 are SGHTS and YDEGEE. Supplemented by reference TRBV5-8 and TRBJ1-5, the full variable domain reads EAGVTQSPTHLIKTRGQQATLRCSPISGHTSVYWYQQALGLGLQFLLWYDEGEERNRGNFPPRFSGRQFPNYSSELNVNALELEDSALYLCASKSSGTESNQPQHFGDGTRLSIL.

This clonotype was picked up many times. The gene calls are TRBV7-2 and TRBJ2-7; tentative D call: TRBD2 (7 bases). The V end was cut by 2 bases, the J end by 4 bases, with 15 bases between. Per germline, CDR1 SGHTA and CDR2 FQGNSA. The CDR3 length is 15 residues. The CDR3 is CASSLRGGGGYEQYF. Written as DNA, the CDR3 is TGTGCCAGCAGCTTACGAGGGGGAGGGGGGTACGAGCAGTACTTC. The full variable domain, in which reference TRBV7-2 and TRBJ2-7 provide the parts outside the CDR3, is GAGVSQSPSNKVTEKGKDVELRCDPISGHTALYWYRQSLGQGLEFLIYFQGNSAPDKSGLPSDRFSAERTGGSVSTLTIQRTQQEDSAVYLCASSLRGGGGYEQYFGPGTRLTVT.

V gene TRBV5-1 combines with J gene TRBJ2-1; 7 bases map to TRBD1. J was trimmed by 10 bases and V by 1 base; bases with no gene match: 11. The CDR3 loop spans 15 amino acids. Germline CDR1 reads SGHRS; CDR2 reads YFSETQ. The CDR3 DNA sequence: TGCGCCAGCAGCTTGCTACAGGGGAAAGGGTTCGAGCAGTTCTTC. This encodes CASSLLQGKGFEQFF. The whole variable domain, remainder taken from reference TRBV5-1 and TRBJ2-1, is KAGVTQTPRYLIKTRGQQVTLSCSPISGHRSVSWYQQTPGQGLQFLFEYFSETQRNKGNFPGRFSGRQFSNSRSEMNVSTLELGDSALYLCASSLLQGKGFEQFFGPGTRLTVL.

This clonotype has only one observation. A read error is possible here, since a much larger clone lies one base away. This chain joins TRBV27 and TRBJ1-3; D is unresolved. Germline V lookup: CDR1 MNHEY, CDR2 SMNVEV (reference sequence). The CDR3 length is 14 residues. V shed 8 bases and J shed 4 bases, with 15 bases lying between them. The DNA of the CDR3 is TGTGCCAGCGGCTATCAGTATGGCGGAAACACCATATATTTT. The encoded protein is CASGYQYGGNTIYF.

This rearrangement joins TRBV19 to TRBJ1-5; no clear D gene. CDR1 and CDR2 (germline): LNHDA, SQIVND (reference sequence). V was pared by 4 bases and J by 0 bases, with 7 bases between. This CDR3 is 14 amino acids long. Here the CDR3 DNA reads TGTGCCAGTAGTAAGCTGTATAGCAATCAGCCCCAGCATTTT. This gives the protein CASSKLYSNQPQHF.

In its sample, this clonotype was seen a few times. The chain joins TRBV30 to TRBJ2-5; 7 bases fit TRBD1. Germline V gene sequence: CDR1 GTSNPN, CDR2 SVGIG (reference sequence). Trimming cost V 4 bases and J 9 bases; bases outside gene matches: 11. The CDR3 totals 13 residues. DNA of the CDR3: TGTGCCTGGAATCCACAGGGGCCCGGGGCCCAGTACTTC. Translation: CAWNPQGPGAQYF.

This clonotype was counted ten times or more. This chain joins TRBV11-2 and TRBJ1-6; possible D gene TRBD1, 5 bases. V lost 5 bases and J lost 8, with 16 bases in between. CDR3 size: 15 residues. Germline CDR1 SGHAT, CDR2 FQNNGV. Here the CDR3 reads CASSPRGRVDSPLHF. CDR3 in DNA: TGTGCCAGCAGCCCACGGGGCAGGGTTGATTCACCCCTCCACTTT.

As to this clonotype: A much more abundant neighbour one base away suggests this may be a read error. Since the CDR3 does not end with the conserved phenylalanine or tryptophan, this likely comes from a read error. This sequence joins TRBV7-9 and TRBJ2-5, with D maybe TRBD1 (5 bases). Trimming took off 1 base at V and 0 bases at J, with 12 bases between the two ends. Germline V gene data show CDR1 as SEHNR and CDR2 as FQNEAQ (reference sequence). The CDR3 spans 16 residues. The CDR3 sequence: CASSLELSRDQETQYL. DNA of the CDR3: TGTGCCAGCAGCTTAGAGTTGAGCAGGGACCAAGAGACCCAGTACCTC.

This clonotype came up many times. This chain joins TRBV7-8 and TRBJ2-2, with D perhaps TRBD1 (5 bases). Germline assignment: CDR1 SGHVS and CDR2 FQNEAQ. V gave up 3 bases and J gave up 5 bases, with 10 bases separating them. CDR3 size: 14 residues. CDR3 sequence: CASSFPGRTGELFF. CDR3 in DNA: TGTGCCAGCAGCTTTCCAGGGCGGACCGGGGAGCTGTTTTTT.

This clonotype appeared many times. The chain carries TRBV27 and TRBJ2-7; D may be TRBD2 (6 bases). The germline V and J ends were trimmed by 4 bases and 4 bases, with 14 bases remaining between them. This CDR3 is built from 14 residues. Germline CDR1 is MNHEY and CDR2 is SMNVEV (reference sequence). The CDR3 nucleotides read TGTGCCAGCAGTTATTCTAGCGCCGTGTACGAGCAGTACTTC. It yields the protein CASSYSSAVYEQYF.

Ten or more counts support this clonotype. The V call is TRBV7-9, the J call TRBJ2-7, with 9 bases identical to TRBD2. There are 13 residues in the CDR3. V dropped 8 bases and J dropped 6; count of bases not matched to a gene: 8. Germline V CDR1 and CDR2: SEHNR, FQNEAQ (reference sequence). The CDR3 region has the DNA TGTGCCAGCTCACTTAGCGGGAGTAGCGAGCAGTACTTC. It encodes CASSLSGSSEQYF.

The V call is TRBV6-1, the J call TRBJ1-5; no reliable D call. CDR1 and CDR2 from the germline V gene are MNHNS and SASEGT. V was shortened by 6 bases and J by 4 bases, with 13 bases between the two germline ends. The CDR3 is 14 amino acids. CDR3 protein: CASRLGKFNQPQHF. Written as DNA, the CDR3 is TGTGCCAGCAGACTGGGAAAATTTAATCAGCCCCAGCATTTT.

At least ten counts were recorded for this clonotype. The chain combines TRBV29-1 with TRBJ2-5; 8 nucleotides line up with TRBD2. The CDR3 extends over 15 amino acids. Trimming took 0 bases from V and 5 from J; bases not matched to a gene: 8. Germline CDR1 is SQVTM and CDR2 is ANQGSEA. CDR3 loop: CSVEDRSGGRETQYF. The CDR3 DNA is TGCAGCGTTGAAGATAGGTCGGGAGGGCGGGAGACCCAGTACTTC.

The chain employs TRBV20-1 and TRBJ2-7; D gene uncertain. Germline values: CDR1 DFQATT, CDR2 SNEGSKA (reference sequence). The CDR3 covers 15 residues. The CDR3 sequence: CSPIFVRSGSYEQYF. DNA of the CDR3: TGCAGCCCTATCTTTGTCCGGTCAGGTTCCTACGAGCAGTACTTC.

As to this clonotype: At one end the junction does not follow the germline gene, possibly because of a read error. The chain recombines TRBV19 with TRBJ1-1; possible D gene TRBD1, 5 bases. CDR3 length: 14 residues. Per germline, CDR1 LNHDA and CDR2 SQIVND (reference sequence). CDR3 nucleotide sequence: TGTGTCAGTAGTGGAAGCCGGGGGGACACTGAAGCTTTCTTT. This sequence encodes CVSSGSRGDTEAFF.

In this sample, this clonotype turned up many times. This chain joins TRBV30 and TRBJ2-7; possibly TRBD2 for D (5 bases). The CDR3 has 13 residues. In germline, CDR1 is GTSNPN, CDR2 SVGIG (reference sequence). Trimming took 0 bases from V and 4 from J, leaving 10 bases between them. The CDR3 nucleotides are TGTGCCTGGAGTGTACGTGGACTTTACGAGCAGTACTTC. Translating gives CAWSVRGLYEQYF. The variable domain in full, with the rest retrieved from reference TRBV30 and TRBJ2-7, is SQTIHQWPATLVQPVGSPLSLECTVEGTSNPNLYWYRQAAGRGLQLLFYSVGIGQISSEVPQNLSASRPQDRQFILSSKKLLLSDSGFYLCAWSVRGLYEQYFGPGTRLTVT.

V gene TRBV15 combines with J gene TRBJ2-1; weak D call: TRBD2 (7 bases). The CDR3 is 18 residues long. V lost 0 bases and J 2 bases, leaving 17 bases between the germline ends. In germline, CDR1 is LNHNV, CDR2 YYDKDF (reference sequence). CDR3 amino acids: CATSRDIGGDQTYNEQFF. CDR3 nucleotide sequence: TGTGCCACCAGCAGAGATATAGGGGGGGATCAGACCTACAATGAGCAGTTCTTC.

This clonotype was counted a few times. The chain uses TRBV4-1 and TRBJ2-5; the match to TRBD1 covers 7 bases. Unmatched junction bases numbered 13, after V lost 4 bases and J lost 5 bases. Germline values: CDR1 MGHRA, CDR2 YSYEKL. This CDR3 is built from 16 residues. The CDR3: CASSPLGTEVRETQYF. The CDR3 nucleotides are TGCGCCAGCAGCCCCCTTGGGACAGAGGTGAGGGAGACCCAGTACTTC.

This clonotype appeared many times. CDR3 nucleotides: TGTGCCAGCAGTATTATCAGGGGAGCCTACGAGCAGTACTTC. It specifies CASSIIRGAYEQYF. The chain is built from TRBV28 and TRBJ2-7, with TRBD1 as a possible D gene (6 bases). Trimming removed 5 bases at V and 2 bases at J, with 13 bases between. The germline V gene encodes CDR1 MDHEN and CDR2 SYDVKM. CDR3 length: 14 residues.